These 25 T cell receptor beta chains were all obtained from the same sample, sequenced in a study of T cell responses to AZD1222 COVID-19 vaccine. Repertoires were generated with immunoSEQ multiplex PCR, while TCRdb's copy carries only in-frame clones and drops some. In the table there are nearly 80,000 clones, 80% of which are singletons. The sample here was peripheral blood, taken on day 0 of AZD1222 vaccination. All receptors derive from an adult in good health.

V usage is TRBV28 and J usage is TRBJ1-2; tentatively, D is TRBD1 (5 bases). This CDR3 has 16 amino acids. The germline V and J ends were trimmed by 4 bases and 6 bases, with 21 bases remaining between them. Germline V gives CDR1 MDHEN, CDR2 SYDVKM. The CDR3 is CASSSTTSGNRNGYTF. The CDR3 nucleotides read TGTGCCAGCAGTTCGACCACGTCAGGGAATCGGAATGGCTACACCTTC.

The chain has TRBV7-9 and TRBJ2-1; TRBD2 agrees at 8 bases. The CDR3 covers 16 residues. Trimming cost V 4 bases and J 2 bases; bases outside gene matches: 7. The germline V gene has CDR1 SEHNR and CDR2 FQNEAQ (reference sequence). CDR3 sequence (DNA): TGTGCCAGCAGCTCCCAAGCGGGAGTGCCCTACAATGAGCAGTTCTTC. Protein product: CASSSQAGVPYNEQFF.

This clone was detected once. The chain employs TRBV21-1 and TRBJ2-3; the D call of TRBD2 is as the table states it, not checked on the DNA. TRBV21-1 is classified as a pseudogene. This CDR3 comprises 12 residues. CDR3 loop: CANPDGSDTQYF. CDR3 sequence (DNA): TGTGCCAACCCAGACGGGTCAGATACGCAGTATTTT.

This clone was seen once. The CDR3 region has the DNA TGTGCCAGTAGACCCGGACGAACCGGGGAGCTGTTTTTT. Protein sequence: CASRPGRTGELFF. The chain couples TRBV19 to TRBJ2-2; D ambiguous. Looked up from germline, CDR1 is LNHDA and CDR2 is SQIVND (reference sequence). The CDR3 covers 13 residues. Trimming left V 6 bases short and J 5 bases short, with 10 bases between.

The chain carries TRBV6-4 and TRBJ1-2, with 7 positions matching TRBD1. Trimming removed 2 bases from V and 8 bases from J; junction bases left unmatched: 5. The CDR3 covers 13 residues. Per the germline V gene, CDR1 is MRHNA and CDR2 is SNTAGT. The CDR3 DNA reads TGTGCCAGCAGTGACACGACAGGGATCGGCTACACCTTC. Protein product: CASSDTTGIGYTF.

The rearrangement joins TRBV28 to TRBJ2-5; 9 bases align to TRBD2. The CDR3 is made up of 14 amino acids. J lost 2 bases, V lost 8 bases, and 6 bases had no gene match. Germline CDR1 and CDR2: MDHEN and SYDVKM. CDR3 protein: CASGGLAGQETQYF. As DNA, the CDR3 is TGTGCCAGCGGGGGGCTAGCGGGGCAAGAGACCCAGTACTTC.

The genes are TRBV28 and TRBJ1-2, with no clear D. The V end lost 6 bases, the J end lost 3 bases, and 11 bases lay between the germline ends. The V gene's germline CDR1 is MDHEN and CDR2 SYDVKM. This CDR3 comprises 13 residues. The CDR3 sequence: CASSETNYYGYTF. CDR3 bases: TGTGCCAGCAGCGAGACAAACTACTATGGCTACACCTTC.

The V call is TRBV27, the J call TRBJ2-7, with a tentative D call TRBD2 (5 bases). V lost 5 bases and J lost 3, with 14 bases in between. CDR1 is MNHEY, CDR2 SMNVEV, per germline (reference sequence). This CDR3 has 14 amino acids. The DNA for the CDR3 is TGTGCCAGCAGTCCCCGGGGTCTTAGCTACGAGCAGTACTTC. It is translated as CASSPRGLSYEQYF.

The V and J genes are TRBV15 and TRBJ2-2; 8 nucleotides match TRBD2. With V trimmed by 3 bases and J by 4 bases, 4 bases remained unmatched. From germline, CDR1 is LNHNV and CDR2 YYDKDF (reference sequence). The CDR3 runs to 15 residues. In DNA, the CDR3 is TGTGCCACCAGCAGGGGGGCGGGAGGCACCGGGGAGCTGTTTTTT. It codes for CATSRGAGGTGELFF.

The chain employs TRBV4-1 and TRBJ1-1; D is unclear. Germline CDR1 reads MGHRA; CDR2 reads YSYEKL. The V end was cut by 2 bases, the J end by 4 bases, with 11 bases between. The length of the CDR3 is 14 residues. CDR3 residues: CASSQPMGFTEAFF. The DNA of the CDR3 is TGCGCCAGCAGCCAACCTATGGGTTTCACTGAAGCTTTCTTT.

The rearrangement joins TRBV6-5 to TRBJ1-5; maybe TRBD1 (5 bases). The germline V and J ends were trimmed by 7 bases and 6 bases, with 13 bases remaining between them. Germline V gene lookup returns CDR1 MNHEY and CDR2 SVGAGI. This CDR3 comprises 13 residues. For the CDR3, the DNA is TGTGCCAGCATGGGCGGGGGTGGTCAGCCCCAGCATTTT. It yields the protein CASMGGGGQPQHF.

The count of this clone is one. V is TRBV9 and J is TRBJ1-1, with a tentative D call TRBD1 (6 bases). Germline V gene lookup returns CDR1 SGDLS and CDR2 YYNGEE. The CDR3 loop spans 13 amino acids. The ends were cut back, 3 bases at V and 8 bases at J, with 14 bases in the middle. The CDR3, as DNA: TGTGCCAGCAGCGCCCTCGAAGGACAGGAAGCTTTCTTT. Translation: CASSALEGQEAFF.

This chain connects TRBV7-9 to TRBJ2-7, with D perhaps matching TRBD1 (6 bases). CDR3 length: 16 amino acids. The germline V gene has CDR1 SEHNR and CDR2 FQNEAQ (reference sequence). V lost 2 bases and J 3 bases, leaving 17 bases between the germline ends. Here the CDR3 reads CASSLPEPGQVYEQYF. CDR3 coding DNA: TGTGCCAGCAGCTTACCCGAACCGGGACAAGTCTACGAGCAGTACTTC.

This clone was picked up one time. The chain joins TRBV11-2 to TRBJ2-7; D might be TRBD1 (8 bases). The ends were cut back, 3 bases at V and 4 bases at J, with 13 bases in the middle. The CDR3 totals 14 residues. Germline assignment: CDR1 SGHAT and CDR2 FQNNGV. The CDR3 coding sequence is TGTGCCAGCAGCTTTTACAGGGGGGGGTACGAGCAGTACTTC. Protein product: CASSFYRGGYEQYF.

This sequence joins TRBV2 and TRBJ1-3, with D possibly being TRBD1 (5 bases). The V and J ends lost 4 bases and 4 bases respectively, with 11 bases between them. Looked up from germline, CDR1 is SNHLY and CDR2 is FYNNEI. There are 14 residues in the CDR3. CDR3 nucleotide sequence: TGTGCCAGCAGTGGACAGATATTAGGAAACACCATATATTTT. The encoded protein is CASSGQILGNTIYF.

This clone showed up just a few times. The gene calls are TRBV27 and TRBJ1-1, with D uncertain. Trimming cost V 7 bases and J 7 bases, with 10 bases left between them. The CDR3 runs to 11 residues. CDR1 and CDR2 (germline): MNHEY, SMNVEV (reference sequence). The DNA of the CDR3 is TGTGCCAGCAAGAAGGATCGTGAAGCTTTCTTT. Encoded protein: CASKKDREAFF.

The CDR3 is CASSPSGTPRGEAFF. CDR3 nucleotide sequence: TGCGCCAGCAGCCCCTCCGGGACCCCCCGAGGTGAAGCTTTCTTT. This chain joins TRBV5-1 and TRBJ1-1, with D possibly matching TRBD1 (5 bases). V was pared by 4 bases and J by 7 bases, with 20 bases between. Germline lookup yields CDR1 SGHRS and CDR2 YFSETQ. The CDR3 spans 15 residues. Based on the CDR3 plus reference TRBV5-1 and TRBJ1-1, the full variable domain is KAGVTQTPRYLIKTRGQQVTLSCSPISGHRSVSWYQQTPGQGLQFLFEYFSETQRNKGNFPGRFSGRQFSNSRSEMNVSTLELGDSALYLCASSPSGTPRGEAFFGQGTRLTVV.

The rearrangement links TRBV28 to TRBJ2-4; the match to TRBD2 covers 11 bases. Germline V CDR1 and CDR2: MDHEN, SYDVKM. CDR3 length: 17 residues. Losses at the gene ends were 6 bases for V and 0 bases for J; bases not matched to a gene: 7. This CDR3 is CASRPWTSGLAKNIQYF. In DNA form, the CDR3 reads TGTGCCAGCAGGCCGTGGACTAGCGGGTTAGCCAAAAACATTCAGTACTTC.

The gene calls are TRBV12-3 or TRBV12-4 and TRBJ1-2, with a tentative D call TRBD1 (5 bases). V lost 5 bases and J 3 bases, leaving 10 bases between the germline ends. The length of the CDR3 is 13 residues. In DNA form, the CDR3 reads TGTGCCAGCAGTCCCCGGGACCACTATGGCTACACCTTC. Its translation is CASSPRDHYGYTF.

Only one count was recorded for this clone. V and J are TRBV10-1 and TRBJ2-1; D is undetermined. Per the germline V gene, CDR1 is WNHNN and CDR2 is SYGVQD (reference sequence). V shed 3 bases and J shed 6 bases, with 12 bases lying between them. This CDR3 region has 14 residues. The CDR3 nucleotides read TGCGCCAGCAGTGAAGAGAATACCGGCAATGAGCAGTTCTTC. Protein sequence: CASSEENTGNEQFF.

The V call is TRBV5-6, the J call TRBJ1-5; the D gene is possibly TRBD1 (5 bases). V dropped 2 bases and J dropped 3 bases, with 9 bases sitting between them. Germline CDR1 SGHDT, CDR2 YYEEEE. The CDR3 is 14 amino acids. This chain's CDR3 is CASSFSGLNQPQHF. The DNA of the CDR3 is TGTGCCAGCAGCTTTTCGGGGCTCAATCAGCCCCAGCATTTT.

As DNA, the CDR3 is TGCGCCAGCAGCTTGTGGAAGGGGGCGGGGATGAACACTGAAGCTTTCTTT. Protein: CASSLWKGAGMNTEAFF. This chain joins TRBV5-1 and TRBJ1-1; TRBD1 agrees at 7 bases. V lost 1 base to trimming and J lost 0 bases; unmatched junction nucleotides: 9. CDR3 length: 17 residues. CDR1 SGHRS and CDR2 YFSETQ come from the germline V gene.

This clone was seen more than once but under ten times. The chain recombines TRBV6-2 or TRBV6-3 with TRBJ1-6; D is ambiguous. Trimming stripped 0 bases from V and 6 bases from J, with 12 bases between. Per germline, CDR1 MNHEY and CDR2 SVGEGT. This CDR3 region has 16 residues. The CDR3 DNA is TGTGCCAGCAGTTACTCCGCCCGACCACCTAATTCACCCCTCCACTTT. Encoded protein: CASSYSARPPNSPLHF.

This clone was picked up one time. V gene TRBV28 combines with J gene TRBJ1-1, with a tentative D call TRBD1 (5 bases). Trimming removed 3 bases at V and 3 bases at J, with 8 bases between. The CDR3 spans 13 residues. CDR1 is MDHEN and CDR2 is SYDVKM in the germline V gene. CDR3 nucleotide sequence: TGTGCCAGCAGTTTCAGGGTACACACTGAAGCTTTCTTT. This encodes CASSFRVHTEAFF.

CDR3 bases: TGTGCCAGCAGTGTAGGAGGGAGCCATAATTCACCCCTCCACTTT. Protein product: CASSVGGSHNSPLHF. The chain couples TRBV2 to TRBJ1-6; D remains ambiguous. The CDR3 spans 15 residues. The V end was cut by 4 bases, the J end by 5 bases, with 12 bases between. Germline loops: CDR1 SNHLY, CDR2 FYNNEI.